The clone carrying this TCR beta chain has ten or more counts. The source of the sample is a study of T cells after yellow fever vaccination. This CDR3 contains 13 residues. With 7 bases removed from V and 0 bases from J, the gap between germline ends came to 10 bases. From the 5' RACE reads, TCRdb called clonotypes with MiXCR, one entry per CDR3 protein. The sample lists almost 600,000 distinct CDR3 sequences, approximately 13% occurring once. The clonotype comes from a man aged 25-45 years who received the YFV17D yellow fever vaccine. This sample comprised PBMCs, obtained on the day of the yellow fever booster vaccination. The chain joins TRBV12-3 or TRBV12-4 to TRBJ2-7; D gene unclear. The CDR3 here is CASNGKSSYEQYF. The CDR3 DNA reads TGTGCCAGCAACGGCAAGAGCTCCTACGAGCAGTACTTC.